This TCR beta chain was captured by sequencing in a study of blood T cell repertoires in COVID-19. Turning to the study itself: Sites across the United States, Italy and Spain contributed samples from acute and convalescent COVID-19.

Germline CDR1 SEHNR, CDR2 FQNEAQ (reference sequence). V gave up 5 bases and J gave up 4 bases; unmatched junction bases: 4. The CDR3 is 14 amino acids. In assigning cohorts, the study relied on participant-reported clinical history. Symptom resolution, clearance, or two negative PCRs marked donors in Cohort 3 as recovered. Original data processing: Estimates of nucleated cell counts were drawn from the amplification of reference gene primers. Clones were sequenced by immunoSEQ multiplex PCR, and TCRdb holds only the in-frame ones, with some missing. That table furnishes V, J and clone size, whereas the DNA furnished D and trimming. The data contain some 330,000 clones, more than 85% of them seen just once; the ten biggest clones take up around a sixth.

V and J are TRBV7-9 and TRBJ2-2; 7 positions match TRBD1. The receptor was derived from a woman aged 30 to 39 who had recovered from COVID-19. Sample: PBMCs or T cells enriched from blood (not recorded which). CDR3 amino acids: CASSPWDSTGELFF. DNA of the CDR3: TGTGCCAGCAGCCCCTGGGACAGCACCGGGGAGCTGTTTTTT.